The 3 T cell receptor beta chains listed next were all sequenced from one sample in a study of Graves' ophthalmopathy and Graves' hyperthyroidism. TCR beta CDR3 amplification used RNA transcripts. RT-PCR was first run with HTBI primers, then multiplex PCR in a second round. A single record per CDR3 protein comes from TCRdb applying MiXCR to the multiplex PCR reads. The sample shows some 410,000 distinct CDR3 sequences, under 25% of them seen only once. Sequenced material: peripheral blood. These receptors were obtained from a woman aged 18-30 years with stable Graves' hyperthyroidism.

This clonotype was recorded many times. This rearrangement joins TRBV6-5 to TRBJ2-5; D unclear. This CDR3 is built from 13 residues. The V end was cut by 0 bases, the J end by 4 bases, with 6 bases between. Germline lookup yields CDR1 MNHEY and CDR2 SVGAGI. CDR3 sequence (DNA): TGTGCCAGCAGTTACTCCGAACGAGAGACCCAGTACTTC. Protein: CASSYSERETQYF.

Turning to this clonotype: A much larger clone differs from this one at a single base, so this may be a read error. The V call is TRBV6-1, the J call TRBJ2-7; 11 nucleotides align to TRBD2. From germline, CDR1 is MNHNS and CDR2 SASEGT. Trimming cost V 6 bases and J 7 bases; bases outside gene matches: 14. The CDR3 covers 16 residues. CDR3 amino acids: CASSQGASGRPWEQYF. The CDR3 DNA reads TGTGCCAGCAGCCAGGGGGCTAGCGGGAGGCCATGGGAGCAGTACTTC.

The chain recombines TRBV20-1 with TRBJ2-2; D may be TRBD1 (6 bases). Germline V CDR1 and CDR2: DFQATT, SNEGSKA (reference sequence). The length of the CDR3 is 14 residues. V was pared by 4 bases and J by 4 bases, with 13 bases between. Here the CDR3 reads CSATPGAGTGELFF. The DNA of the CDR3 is TGCAGTGCTACCCCAGGGGCCGGCACCGGGGAGCTGTTTTTT.